The 10 T cell receptor beta chains below were found in one sample sequenced in a study of naive and memory T cell subsets. An equimolar mix of two oligonucleotides served as the beta constant-region primer for TRBC1 and TRBC2. TCRdb itself ran the UMI-ligation and nested PCR reads through MiXCR, one entry per CDR3 protein. The table has under 100,000 distinct CDR3 sequences, over 7% seen once; the top ten hold around 1.6%. Sequenced sample: central memory CD4+ T cells from blood. These receptors were collected from a human donor in good health.

V usage is TRBV20-1 and J usage is TRBJ2-1, with D perhaps matching TRBD1 (5 bases). V was shortened by 0 bases and J by 1 base, with 10 bases between the two germline ends. CDR1 and CDR2 (germline): DFQATT, SNEGSKA (reference sequence). The CDR3 is 15 amino acids. This CDR3 reads CSARDFRGSYNEQFF. CDR3 in DNA: TGCAGTGCTAGAGATTTTAGGGGATCCTACAATGAGCAGTTCTTC.

Only a few counts were recorded for this clonotype. The chain uses TRBV7-2 and TRBJ1-3; 8 nucleotides agree with TRBD1. With V trimmed by 5 bases and J by 2 bases, 5 bases remained unmatched. CDR1 is SGHTA, CDR2 FQGNSA, per germline. The CDR3 sequence is 15 residues long. CDR3 region: CASSPQGAPGNTIYF. CDR3 coding DNA: TGTGCCAGCAGCCCTCAGGGGGCGCCTGGAAACACCATATATTTT.

In this sample, this clonotype turned up many times. V usage is TRBV18 and J usage is TRBJ2-1; D gene ambiguous. The CDR3 totals 14 residues. Germline V gives CDR1 KGHSH, CDR2 LQKENI. Trimming left V 2 bases short and J 6 bases short, with 11 bases between. The CDR3 region is CASSPSPLLNEQFF. CDR3 coding DNA: TGTGCCAGCTCACCATCCCCTCTCCTCAATGAGCAGTTCTTC.

This clonotype was seen a few times. The chain is built from TRBV29-1 and TRBJ2-5; D remains unclear. The germline V gene encodes CDR1 SQVTM and CDR2 ANQGSEA. Trimming left V 5 bases short and J 0 bases short, with 7 bases between. The CDR3 is 12 residues long. This CDR3 reads CSVLANQETQYF. CDR3 nucleotide sequence: TGCAGCGTTTTGGCAAACCAAGAGACCCAGTACTTC. The entire variable domain, with the rest obtained from reference TRBV29-1 and TRBJ2-5, is as follows: SAVISQKPSRDICQRGTSLTIQCQVDSQVTMMFWYRQQPGQSLTLIATANQGSEATYESGFVIDKFPISRPNLTFSTLTVSNMSPEDSSIYLCSVLANQETQYFGPGTRLLVL.

This clonotype has at least ten counts. This chain connects TRBV6-6 to TRBJ1-5; 7 positions match TRBD1. The J segment lost 9 bases and the V segment lost 5 bases, leaving 10 bases of the junction unmatched. The CDR3 spans 14 residues. The germline V gene encodes CDR1 MNHNY and CDR2 SVGAGI (reference sequence). The CDR3 bases are TGTGCCAGCAGTGAGGGACTACAGGGGCGGCCCCAGCATTTT. It yields the protein CASSEGLQGRPQHF.

The V call is TRBV7-3, the J call TRBJ2-7; TRBD1 matches 9 bases. The V and J ends lost 1 base and 7 bases, in that order; junction bases with no gene match: 8. Per the germline V gene, CDR1 is SGHTA and CDR2 is FQGTGA. The CDR3 has 15 amino acids. CDR3 residues: CASSLNGDRVGEQYF. The DNA of the CDR3 is TGTGCCAGCAGCTTAAATGGGGACAGGGTAGGGGAGCAGTACTTC. The whole variable domain, remainder taken from reference TRBV7-3 and TRBJ2-7, is GAGVSQTPSNKVTEKGKYVELRCDPISGHTALYWYRQSLGQGPEFLIYFQGTGAADDSGLPNDRFFAVRPEGSVSTLKIQRTERGDSAVYLCASSLNGDRVGEQYFGPGTRLTVT.

This clonotype occurred a few times. This chain connects TRBV21-1 to TRBJ2-7; TRBD2, as called in the table, went unchecked against the DNA. TRBV21-1 corresponds to a pseudogene. The CDR3 runs 22 residues. The chain's CDR3 is CASSKALFGTSGRALSSYEQYF. The DNA for the CDR3 is TGTGCCAGCAGCAAAGCGCTTTTCGGCACTAGCGGGAGGGCTTTAAGCTCCTACGAGCAGTACTTC.

This clonotype was found many times. The chain employs TRBV30 and TRBJ1-2; the match to TRBD1 covers 7 bases. The germline V gene has CDR1 GTSNPN and CDR2 SVGIG (reference sequence). This CDR3 is built from 13 residues. The V segment lost 1 base and the J segment 5 bases; nucleotides outside the gene matches: 4. CDR3 region: CAWSDTGVYGYTF. The CDR3 DNA reads as TGTGCCTGGAGTGACACAGGGGTTTATGGCTACACCTTC.

This clonotype was recorded at least ten times. V usage is TRBV5-1 and J usage is TRBJ2-5; a weak D match, TRBD2 (5 bases). V was pared by 0 bases and J by 2 bases, with 17 bases between. The CDR3 totals 17 residues. Germline loops: CDR1 SGHRS, CDR2 YFSETQ. The CDR3 DNA is TGCGCCAGCAGCTTGGCAACGGGGAGTCGGAGTCAAGAGACCCAGTACTTC. Translated, it gives CASSLATGSRSQETQYF. The variable domain in full, with the rest retrieved from reference TRBV5-1 and TRBJ2-5, is KAGVTQTPRYLIKTRGQQVTLSCSPISGHRSVSWYQQTPGQGLQFLFEYFSETQRNKGNFPGRFSGRQFSNSRSEMNVSTLELGDSALYLCASSLATGSRSQETQYFGPGTRLLVL.

This clonotype has only a few counts. V and J are TRBV4-3 and TRBJ2-1; the match to TRBD2 covers 8 bases. The CDR3 runs to 20 residues. Trimming cost V 4 bases and J 0 bases; bases outside gene matches: 17. Germline V gene lookup returns CDR1 LGHNA and CDR2 YSLEER. The CDR3 DNA is TGCGCCAGCAGCCGACCGGGACTAGTATTGAGGGTGGTCTCCTACAATGAGCAGTTCTTC. This sequence encodes CASSRPGLVLRVVSYNEQFF.